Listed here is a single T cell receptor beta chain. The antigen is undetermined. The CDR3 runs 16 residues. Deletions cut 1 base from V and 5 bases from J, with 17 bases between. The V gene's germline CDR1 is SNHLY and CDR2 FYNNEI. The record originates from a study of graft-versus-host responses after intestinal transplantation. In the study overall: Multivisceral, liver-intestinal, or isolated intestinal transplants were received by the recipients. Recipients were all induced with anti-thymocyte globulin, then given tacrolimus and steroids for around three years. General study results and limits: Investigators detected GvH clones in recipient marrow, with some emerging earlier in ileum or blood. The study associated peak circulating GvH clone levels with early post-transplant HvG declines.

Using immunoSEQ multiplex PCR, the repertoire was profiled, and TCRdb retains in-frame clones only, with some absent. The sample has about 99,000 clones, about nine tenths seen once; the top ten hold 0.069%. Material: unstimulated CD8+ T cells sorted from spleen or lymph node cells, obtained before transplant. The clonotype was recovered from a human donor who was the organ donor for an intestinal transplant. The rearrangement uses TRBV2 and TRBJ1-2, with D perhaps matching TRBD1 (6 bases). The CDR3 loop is CASSEDAGGNWYGYTF. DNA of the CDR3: TGTGCCAGCAGTGAAGATGCGGGGGGCAATTGGTATGGCTACACCTTC.